Shown below are 8 T cell receptor beta chains from a single sample sequenced in a study of regulatory T cells in long-lasting Graves disease. Noted time point: persistent/refractory GD, antithyroid drugs over 5 years with positive TRAb. From PBMCs, RNA was extracted and then used to make the TCR library. HTBI primers from iRepertoire and Arm-PCR of CDR3 regions yielded the TCR beta libraries. TCRdb redid the calling of the multiplex PCR reads with MiXCR, one entry per CDR3 protein. Of around 430,000 distinct CDR3 sequences in the sample, around a fifth are singletons; the top ten hold about 12%. The specimen comprised peripheral blood mononuclear cells (PBMCs), sampled when the disease was refractory, from a patient treated with antithyroid drugs. The receptors come from a female donor with Graves disease.

This clonotype turned up a few times. This chain uses TRBV18 with TRBJ1-5; D gene unclear. V lost 3 bases and J lost 2, with 17 bases in between. There are 17 residues in the CDR3. CDR1 and CDR2 from the germline V gene are KGHSH and LQKENI. CDR3: CASSPEHPLRGNQPQHF. CDR3 bases: TGTGCCAGCTCACCGGAACACCCATTAAGGGGCAATCAGCCCCAGCATTTT.

The chain carries TRBV20-1 and TRBJ2-7; TRBD1 matches 7 bases. Germline V lookup: CDR1 DFQATT, CDR2 SNEGSKA (reference sequence). V shed 5 bases and J 0 bases; nucleotides not matched to a gene: 7. This CDR3 spans 14 amino acids. The DNA for the CDR3 is TGCAGTGCTTCTACAGGGGCCAGCTCCTACGAGCAGTACTTC. Translated, it gives CSASTGASSYEQYF.

The CDR3 nucleotides are TGCAGCGTTGTAGGGGCATTCACTGAAGCTTTCTTT. This encodes CSVVGAFTEAFF. The rearrangement links TRBV29-1 to TRBJ1-1; maybe TRBD1 (5 bases). The V end lost 4 bases, the J end lost 4 bases, and 10 bases lay between the germline ends. Looked up from germline, CDR1 is SQVTM and CDR2 is ANQGSEA. This CDR3 spans 12 amino acids.

This clonotype was counted at least ten times. This chain's CDR3 is CASRLQSGGQETQYF. CDR3 DNA: TGTGCCAGCAGGCTTCAGAGCGGGGGTCAAGAGACCCAGTACTTC. The genes are TRBV6-1 and TRBJ2-5, with TRBD2 identical over 8 bases. The trim removed 6 bases at V and 2 bases at J, leaving 8 bases unmatched. The CDR3 runs to 15 residues. The germline CDR1 and CDR2 sequences are MNHNS and SASEGT.

This clonotype was seen ten or more times. The chain joins TRBV6-2 or TRBV6-3 to TRBJ2-7, with TRBD1 identical over 10 bases. CDR3 length equals 14 residues. Germline CDR1 is MNHEY and CDR2 is SVGEGT. With V trimmed by 6 bases and J by 3 bases, 5 bases remained unmatched. For the CDR3, the DNA is TGTGCCAGCAGGGAGACAGGGGGCGACTACGAGCAGTACTTC. It specifies CASRETGGDYEQYF.

The genes are TRBV18 and TRBJ2-7; 7 nucleotides match TRBD1. V was pared by 6 bases and J by 3 bases, with 11 bases of the junction left unmatched. The CDR3 runs 15 residues. In germline, CDR1 is KGHSH, CDR2 LQKENI. CDR3 sequence reads: CASSLTGTANYEQYF. In DNA form, the CDR3 reads TGTGCCAGCTCTCTCACCGGGACAGCAAACTACGAGCAGTACTTC.

Worth noting for this clonotype: The conserved closing phenylalanine or tryptophan is absent in this CDR3, likely reflecting a read error. V gene TRBV6-1 combines with J gene TRBJ1-1; 7 nucleotides match TRBD1. This CDR3 has 16 amino acids. V was pared by 5 bases and J by 7 bases, with 16 bases of the junction left unmatched. Germline CDR1 MNHNS, CDR2 SASEGT. CDR3 sequence: CASSYPNLRGVSEAFS. The CDR3 DNA reads TGTGCCAGCAGTTACCCTAACCTCAGGGGGGTGAGTGAAGCTTTCTCT.

This clonotype was counted between two and nine times. The genes are TRBV19 and TRBJ1-6, with a weak D call TRBD1 (6 bases). The CDR3 sequence is 18 residues long. V shed 6 bases and J shed 4 bases, with 22 bases lying between them. The germline V gene encodes CDR1 LNHDA and CDR2 SQIVND (reference sequence). The CDR3 reads CASRAELQGGVYNSPLHF. The CDR3 region has the DNA TGTGCCAGTAGAGCTGAACTACAGGGAGGGGTTTATAATTCACCCCTCCACTTT.